This TCR beta chain was identified in a study of cytomegalovirus exposure and HLA in healthy donors. Per germline, CDR1 SGHAT and CDR2 FQDESV (reference sequence). V gave up 5 bases and J gave up 1 base; unmatched junction bases: 8. The CDR3 totals 17 residues. It was with 60 Vbeta and 13 Jbeta primers that the PCR ran. The protocol was immunoSEQ multiplex PCR, while the TCRdb copy is restricted to in-frame clones and leaves out a portion. In the table there are some 140,000 clones, 60% to 80% of which are singletons. This clonotype originated in a man younger than 40 in good health and CMV-seronegative. The gene calls are TRBV11-1 and TRBJ1-1, with 12 bases matching TRBD1. The sequencing sample was made of PBMCs. In nucleotides, the CDR3 is TGTGCCAGCAGCGGCCGGGACAGGGGGCTGGGGAACACTGAAGCTTTCTTT. As protein: CASSGRDRGLGNTEAFF.